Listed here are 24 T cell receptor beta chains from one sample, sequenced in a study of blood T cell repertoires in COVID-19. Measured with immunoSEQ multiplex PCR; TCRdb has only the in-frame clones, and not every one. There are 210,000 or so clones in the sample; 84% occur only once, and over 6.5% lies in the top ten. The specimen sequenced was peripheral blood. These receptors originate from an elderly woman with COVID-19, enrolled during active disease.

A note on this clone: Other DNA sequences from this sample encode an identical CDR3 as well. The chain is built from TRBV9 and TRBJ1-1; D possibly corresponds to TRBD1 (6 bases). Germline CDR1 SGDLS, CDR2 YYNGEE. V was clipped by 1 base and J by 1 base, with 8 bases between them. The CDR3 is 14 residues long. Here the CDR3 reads CASSVQGQNTEAFF. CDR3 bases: TGTGCCAGCAGCGTACAGGGACAGAACACTGAAGCTTTCTTT.

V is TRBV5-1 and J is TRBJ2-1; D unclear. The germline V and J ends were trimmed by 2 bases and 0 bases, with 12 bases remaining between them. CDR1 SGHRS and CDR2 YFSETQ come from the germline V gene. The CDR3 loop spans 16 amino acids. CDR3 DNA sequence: TGCGCCAGCAGCTTACACAGCTCCAGCTCCTACAATGAGCAGTTCTTC. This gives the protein CASSLHSSSSYNEQFF.

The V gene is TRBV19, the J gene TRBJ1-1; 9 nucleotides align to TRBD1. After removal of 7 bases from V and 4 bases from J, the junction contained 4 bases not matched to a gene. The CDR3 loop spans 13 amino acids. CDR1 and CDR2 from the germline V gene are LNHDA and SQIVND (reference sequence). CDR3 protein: CASIRDRATEAFF. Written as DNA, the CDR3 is TGTGCCAGTATACGGGACAGGGCCACTGAAGCTTTCTTT.

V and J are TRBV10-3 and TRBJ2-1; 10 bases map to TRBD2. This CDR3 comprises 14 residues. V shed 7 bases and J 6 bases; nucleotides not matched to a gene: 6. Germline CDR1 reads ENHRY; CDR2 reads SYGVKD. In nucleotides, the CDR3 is TGTGCCATCATGGGCCAGCGGGGGGGCAATGAGCAGTTCTTC. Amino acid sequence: CAIMGQRGGNEQFF.

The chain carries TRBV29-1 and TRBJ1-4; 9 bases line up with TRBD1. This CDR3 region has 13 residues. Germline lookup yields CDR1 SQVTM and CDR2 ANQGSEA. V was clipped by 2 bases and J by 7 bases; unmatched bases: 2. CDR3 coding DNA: TGCAGCGTTGAAATGGACAGGGGTGAAAAACTGTTTTTT. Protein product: CSVEMDRGEKLFF. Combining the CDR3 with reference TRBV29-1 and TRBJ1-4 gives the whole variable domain SAVISQKPSRDICQRGTSLTIQCQVDSQVTMMFWYRQQPGQSLTLIATANQGSEATYESGFVIDKFPISRPNLTFSTLTVSNMSPEDSSIYLCSVEMDRGEKLFFGSGTQLSVL.

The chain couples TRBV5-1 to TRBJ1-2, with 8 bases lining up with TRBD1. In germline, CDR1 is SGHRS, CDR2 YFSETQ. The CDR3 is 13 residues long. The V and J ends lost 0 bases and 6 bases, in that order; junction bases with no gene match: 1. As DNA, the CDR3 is TGCGCCAGCAGCTTGGGGACAGGGCATGGCTACACCTTC. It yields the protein CASSLGTGHGYTF. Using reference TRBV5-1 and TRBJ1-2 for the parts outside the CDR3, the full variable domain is KAGVTQTPRYLIKTRGQQVTLSCSPISGHRSVSWYQQTPGQGLQFLFEYFSETQRNKGNFPGRFSGRQFSNSRSEMNVSTLELGDSALYLCASSLGTGHGYTFGSGTRLTVV.

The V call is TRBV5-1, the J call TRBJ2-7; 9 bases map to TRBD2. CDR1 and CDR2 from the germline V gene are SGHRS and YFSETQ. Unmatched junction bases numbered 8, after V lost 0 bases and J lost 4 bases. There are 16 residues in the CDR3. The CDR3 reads CASSLAVGGGAYEQYF. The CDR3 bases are TGCGCCAGCAGCTTGGCCGTCGGCGGGGGGGCGTACGAGCAGTACTTC.

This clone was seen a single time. In DNA, the CDR3 is TGTGCCAGTCACGGGACAAACGGCGAGGGCTACACCTTC. As protein: CASHGTNGEGYTF. The chain uses TRBV19 and TRBJ1-2; D possibly corresponds to TRBD1 (6 bases). This CDR3 contains 13 residues. Germline CDR1 reads LNHDA; CDR2 reads SQIVND (reference sequence). V was pared by 8 bases and J by 8 bases, with 18 bases between.

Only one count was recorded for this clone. CDR3 nucleotide sequence: TGCGCCAGCAGTCAAGCGGGCACAGATACGCAGTATTTT. As protein: CASSQAGTDTQYF. The rearrangement uses TRBV10-1 and TRBJ2-3; maybe TRBD2 (5 bases). Trimming removed 5 bases from V and 1 base from J, with 7 bases in between. This CDR3 is built from 13 residues. CDR1 WNHNN and CDR2 SYGVQD come from the germline V gene (reference sequence).

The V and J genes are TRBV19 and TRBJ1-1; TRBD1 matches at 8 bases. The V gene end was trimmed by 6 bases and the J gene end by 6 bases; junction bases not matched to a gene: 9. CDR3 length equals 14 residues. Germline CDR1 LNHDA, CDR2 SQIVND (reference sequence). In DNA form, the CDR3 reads TGTGCCAGTAGAAGCCCAACAGGGGGGGCTGAAGCTTTCTTT. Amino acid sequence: CASRSPTGGAEAFF. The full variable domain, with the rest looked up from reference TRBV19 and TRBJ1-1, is DGGITQSPKYLFRKEGQNVTLSCEQNLNHDAMYWYRQDPGQGLRLIYYSQIVNDFQKGDIAEGYSVSREKKESFPLTVTSAQKNPTAFYLCASRSPTGGAEAFFGQGTRLTVV.

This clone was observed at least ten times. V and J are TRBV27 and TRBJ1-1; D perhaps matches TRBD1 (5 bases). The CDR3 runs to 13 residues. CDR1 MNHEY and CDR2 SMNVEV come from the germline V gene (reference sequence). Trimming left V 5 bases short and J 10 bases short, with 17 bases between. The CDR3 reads CASSPTGGSGAFF. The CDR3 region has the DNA TGTGCCAGCAGTCCAACCGGGGGGAGCGGAGCTTTCTTT.

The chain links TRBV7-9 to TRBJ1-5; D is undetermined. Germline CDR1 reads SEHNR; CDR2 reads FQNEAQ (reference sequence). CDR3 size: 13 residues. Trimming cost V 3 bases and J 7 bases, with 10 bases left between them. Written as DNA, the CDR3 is TGTGCCAGCAGCTTTGGTCTCGAGCAGCCCCAGCATTTT. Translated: CASSFGLEQPQHF.

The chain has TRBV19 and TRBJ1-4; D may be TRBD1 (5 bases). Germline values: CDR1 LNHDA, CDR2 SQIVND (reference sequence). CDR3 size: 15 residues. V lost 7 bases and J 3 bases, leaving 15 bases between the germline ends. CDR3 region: CASNQPGEPNEKLFF. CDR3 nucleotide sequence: TGTGCCAGTAACCAACCGGGGGAGCCTAATGAAAAACTGTTTTTT.

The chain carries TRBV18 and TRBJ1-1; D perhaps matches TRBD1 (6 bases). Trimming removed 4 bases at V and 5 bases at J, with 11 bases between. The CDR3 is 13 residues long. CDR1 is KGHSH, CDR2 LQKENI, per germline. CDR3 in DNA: TGTGCCAGCTCACAAGGGGGTAGGACTGAAGCTTTCTTT. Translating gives CASSQGGRTEAFF. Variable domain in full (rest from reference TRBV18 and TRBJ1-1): NAGVMQNPRHLVRRRGQEARLRCSPMKGHSHVYWYRQLPEEGLKFMVYLQKENIIDESGMPKERFSAEFPKEGPSILRIQQVVRGDSAAYFCASSQGGRTEAFFGQGTRLTVV.

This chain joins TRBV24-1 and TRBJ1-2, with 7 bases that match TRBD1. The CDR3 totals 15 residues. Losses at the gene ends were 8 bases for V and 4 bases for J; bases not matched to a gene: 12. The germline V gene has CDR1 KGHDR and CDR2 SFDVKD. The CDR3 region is CATTLGGTDGYGYTF. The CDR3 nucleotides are TGTGCCACCACCCTAGGGGGGACAGACGGCTATGGCTACACCTTC.

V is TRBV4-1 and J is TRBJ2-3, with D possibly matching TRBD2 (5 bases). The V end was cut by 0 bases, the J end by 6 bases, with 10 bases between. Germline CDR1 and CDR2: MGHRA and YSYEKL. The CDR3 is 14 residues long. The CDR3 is CASSQESSQDTQYF. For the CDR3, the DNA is TGCGCCAGCAGCCAAGAGTCTAGCCAGGATACGCAGTATTTT.

The CDR3 here is CASSKGGQGRTGELFF. As DNA, the CDR3 is TGTGCCAGCAGCAAAGGAGGACAGGGTAGGACCGGGGAGCTGTTTTTT. The V and J genes are TRBV21-1 and TRBJ2-2; TRBD1 is the table's D call, not checked against the DNA. TRBV21-1 is a documented pseudogene. The CDR3 runs to 16 residues.

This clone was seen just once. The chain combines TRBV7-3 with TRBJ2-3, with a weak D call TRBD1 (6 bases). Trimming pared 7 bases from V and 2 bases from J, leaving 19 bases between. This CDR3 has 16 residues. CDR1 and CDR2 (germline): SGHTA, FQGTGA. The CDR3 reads CASNTGSGRYTDTQYF. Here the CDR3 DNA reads TGTGCCAGCAACACAGGGTCAGGGAGATACACAGATACGCAGTATTTT.

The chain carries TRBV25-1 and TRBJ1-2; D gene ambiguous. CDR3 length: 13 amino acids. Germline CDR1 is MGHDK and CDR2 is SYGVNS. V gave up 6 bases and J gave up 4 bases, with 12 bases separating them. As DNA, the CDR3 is TGTGCCAGCAGAATGGACTCCATCTATGGCTACACCTTC. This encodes CASRMDSIYGYTF.

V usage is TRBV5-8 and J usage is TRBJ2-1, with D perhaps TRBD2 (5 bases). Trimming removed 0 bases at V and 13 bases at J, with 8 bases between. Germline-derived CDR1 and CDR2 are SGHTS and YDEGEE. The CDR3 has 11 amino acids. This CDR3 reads CASSLAGVQFF. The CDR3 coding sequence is TGTGCCAGCAGCTTGGCCGGGGTCCAGTTCTTC.

CDR3 amino acids: CASSFRGTGGRGIEKLFF. CDR3 DNA: TGTGCCAGCAGCTTTAGAGGGACAGGGGGCCGCGGAATCGAAAAACTGTTTTTT. V and J are TRBV7-9 and TRBJ1-4; 12 bases line up with TRBD1. CDR3 size: 18 residues. The germline gives CDR1 SEHNR, CDR2 FQNEAQ (reference sequence). Trimming removed 3 bases from V and 8 bases from J; junction bases left unmatched: 13.

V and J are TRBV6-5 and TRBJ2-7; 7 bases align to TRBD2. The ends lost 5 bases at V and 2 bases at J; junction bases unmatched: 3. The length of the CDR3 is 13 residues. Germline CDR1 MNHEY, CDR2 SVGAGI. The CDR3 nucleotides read TGTGCCAGCAGTCGTGCGGGGGCCTACGAGCAGTACTTC. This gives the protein CASSRAGAYEQYF.

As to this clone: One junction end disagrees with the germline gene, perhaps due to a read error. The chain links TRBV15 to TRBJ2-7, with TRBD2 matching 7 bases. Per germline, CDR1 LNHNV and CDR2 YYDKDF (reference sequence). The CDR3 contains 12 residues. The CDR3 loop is CATSRGGGAAHF. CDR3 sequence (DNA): TGTGCCACCAGCAGAGGGGGAGGGGCCGCCCACTTC.

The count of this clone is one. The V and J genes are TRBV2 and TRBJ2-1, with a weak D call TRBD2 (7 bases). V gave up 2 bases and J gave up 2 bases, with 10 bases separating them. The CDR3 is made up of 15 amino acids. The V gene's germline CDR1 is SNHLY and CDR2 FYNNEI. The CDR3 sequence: CASSERGATYNEQFF. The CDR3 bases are TGTGCCAGCAGTGAACGGGGGGCGACCTACAATGAGCAGTTCTTC.